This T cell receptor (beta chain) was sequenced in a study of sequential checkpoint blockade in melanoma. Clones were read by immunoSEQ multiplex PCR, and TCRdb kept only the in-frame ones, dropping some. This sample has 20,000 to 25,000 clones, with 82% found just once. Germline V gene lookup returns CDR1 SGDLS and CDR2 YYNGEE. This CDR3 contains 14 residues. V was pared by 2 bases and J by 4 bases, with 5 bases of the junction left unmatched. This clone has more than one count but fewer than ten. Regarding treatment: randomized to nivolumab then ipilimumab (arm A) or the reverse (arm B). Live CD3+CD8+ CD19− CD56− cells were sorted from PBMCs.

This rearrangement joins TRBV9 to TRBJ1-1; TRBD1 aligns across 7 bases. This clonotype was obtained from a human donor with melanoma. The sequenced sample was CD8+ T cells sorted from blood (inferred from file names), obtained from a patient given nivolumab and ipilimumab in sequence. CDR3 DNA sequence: TGTGCCAGCAGCGTTAGCAGGGGGAGCACTGAAGCTTTCTTT. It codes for CASSVSRGSTEAFF.